This paragraph reports one T cell receptor beta chain. The ends were cut back, 0 bases at V and 0 bases at J, with 21 bases in the middle. The CDR3 loop spans 19 amino acids. The germline V gene has CDR1 LGHNA and CDR2 YNFKEQ. The data were taken from a study of T cells in localized non-small cell lung cancer. Here immunoSEQ multiplex PCR was the method, and the copy in TCRdb shows in-frame clones only, minus some. The sample shows tens of thousands of clones, approximately 90% of them seen only once. Here the sequenced sample was peripheral blood mononuclear cells, taken before any cancer treatment. This chain joins TRBV4-2 and TRBJ2-7; D gene uncertain. The receptor's source is a man aged 35 to 70 with stage III lung adenocarcinoma. Written as DNA, the CDR3 is TGTGCCAGCAGCCAAGATTATCAGTTTTCTAGACCCAGCTCCTACGAGCAGTACTTC. The encoded protein is CASSQDYQFSRPSSYEQYF.